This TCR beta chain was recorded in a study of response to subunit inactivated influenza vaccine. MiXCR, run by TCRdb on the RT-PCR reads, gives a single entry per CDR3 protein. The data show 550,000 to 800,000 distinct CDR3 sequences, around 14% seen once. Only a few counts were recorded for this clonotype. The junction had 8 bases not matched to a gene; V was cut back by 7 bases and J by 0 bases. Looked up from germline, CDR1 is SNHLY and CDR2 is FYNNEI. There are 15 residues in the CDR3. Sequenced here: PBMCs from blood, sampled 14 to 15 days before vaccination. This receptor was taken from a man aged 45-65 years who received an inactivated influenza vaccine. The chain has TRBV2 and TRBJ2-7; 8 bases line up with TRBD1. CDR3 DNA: TGTGCCAGCACCGAAGGGGGACAGGACTCCTACGAGCAGTACTTC. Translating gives CASTEGGQDSYEQYF.